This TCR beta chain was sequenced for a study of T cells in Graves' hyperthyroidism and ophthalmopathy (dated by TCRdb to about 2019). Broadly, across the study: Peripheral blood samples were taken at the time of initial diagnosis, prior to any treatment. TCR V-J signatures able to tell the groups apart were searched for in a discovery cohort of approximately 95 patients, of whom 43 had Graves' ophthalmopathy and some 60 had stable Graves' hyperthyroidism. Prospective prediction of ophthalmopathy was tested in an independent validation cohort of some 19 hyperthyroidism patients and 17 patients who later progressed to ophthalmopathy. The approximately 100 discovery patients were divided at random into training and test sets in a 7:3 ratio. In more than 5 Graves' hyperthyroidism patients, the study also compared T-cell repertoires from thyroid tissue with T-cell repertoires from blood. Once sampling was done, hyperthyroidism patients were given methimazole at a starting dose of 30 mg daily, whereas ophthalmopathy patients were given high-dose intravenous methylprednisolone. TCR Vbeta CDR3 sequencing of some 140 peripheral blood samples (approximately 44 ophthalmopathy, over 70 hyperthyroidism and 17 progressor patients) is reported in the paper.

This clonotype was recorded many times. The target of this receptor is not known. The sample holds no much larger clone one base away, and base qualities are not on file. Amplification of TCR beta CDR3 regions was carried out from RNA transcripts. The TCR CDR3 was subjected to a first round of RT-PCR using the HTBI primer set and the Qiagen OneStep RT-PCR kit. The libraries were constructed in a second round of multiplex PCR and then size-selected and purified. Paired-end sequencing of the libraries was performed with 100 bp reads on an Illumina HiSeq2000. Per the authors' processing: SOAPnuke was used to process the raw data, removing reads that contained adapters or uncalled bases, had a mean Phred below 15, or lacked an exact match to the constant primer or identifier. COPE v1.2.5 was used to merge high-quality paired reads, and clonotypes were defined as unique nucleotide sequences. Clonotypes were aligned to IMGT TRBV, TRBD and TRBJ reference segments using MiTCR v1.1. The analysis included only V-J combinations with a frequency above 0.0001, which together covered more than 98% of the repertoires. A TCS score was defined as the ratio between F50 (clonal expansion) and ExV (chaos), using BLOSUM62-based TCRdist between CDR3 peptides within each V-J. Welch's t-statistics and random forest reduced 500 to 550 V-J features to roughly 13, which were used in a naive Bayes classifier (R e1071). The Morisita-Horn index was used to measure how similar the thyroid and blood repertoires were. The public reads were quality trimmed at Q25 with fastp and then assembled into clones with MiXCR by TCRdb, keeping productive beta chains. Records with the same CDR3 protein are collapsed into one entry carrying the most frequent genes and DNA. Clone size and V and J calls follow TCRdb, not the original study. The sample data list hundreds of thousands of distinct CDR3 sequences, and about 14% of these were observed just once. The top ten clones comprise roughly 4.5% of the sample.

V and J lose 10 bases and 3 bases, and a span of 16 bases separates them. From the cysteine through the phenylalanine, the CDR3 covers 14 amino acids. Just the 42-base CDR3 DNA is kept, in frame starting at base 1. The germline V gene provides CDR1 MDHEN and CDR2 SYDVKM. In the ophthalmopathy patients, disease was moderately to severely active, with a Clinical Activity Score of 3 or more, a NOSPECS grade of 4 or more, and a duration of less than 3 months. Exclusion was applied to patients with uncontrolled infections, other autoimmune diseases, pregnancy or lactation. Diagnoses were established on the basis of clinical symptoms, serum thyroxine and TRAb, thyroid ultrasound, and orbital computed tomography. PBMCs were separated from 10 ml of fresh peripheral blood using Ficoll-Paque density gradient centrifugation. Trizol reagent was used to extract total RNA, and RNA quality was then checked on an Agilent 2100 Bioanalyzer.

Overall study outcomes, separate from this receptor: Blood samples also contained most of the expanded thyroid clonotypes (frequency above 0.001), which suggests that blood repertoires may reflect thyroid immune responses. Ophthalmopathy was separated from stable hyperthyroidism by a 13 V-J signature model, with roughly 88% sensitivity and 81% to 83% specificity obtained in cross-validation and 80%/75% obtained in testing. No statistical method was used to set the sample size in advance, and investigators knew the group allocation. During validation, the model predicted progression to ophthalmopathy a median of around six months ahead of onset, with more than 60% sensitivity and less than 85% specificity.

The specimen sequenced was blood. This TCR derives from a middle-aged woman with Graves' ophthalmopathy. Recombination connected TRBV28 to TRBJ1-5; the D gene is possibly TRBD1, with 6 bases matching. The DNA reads TGTGCCACCTACCAACAGGGTTCCAATCAGCCCCAGCATTTT. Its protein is CATYQQGSNQPQHF.